Described below is a single T cell receptor beta chain sequence and its context. The record originates from a study of T cell clones after liver transplantation. Per the germline V gene, CDR1 is SGHTA and CDR2 is FQGNSA. The V gene end was trimmed by 5 bases and the J gene end by 4 bases; junction bases not matched to a gene: 9. This CDR3 comprises 16 residues. The assay was immunoSEQ multiplex PCR, and TCRdb's table has in-frame clones only and misses some. The data hold roughly 100,000 clones, with 84% observed a single time. Sequencing used CD4+ T cells from blood, obtained approximately 43 months after liver transplant. The rearrangement links TRBV7-2 to TRBJ2-1, with TRBD2 matching 9 bases. This receptor was taken from a human patient who received a liver transplant. Some of these T cells may belong to the graft donor. In DNA form, the CDR3 reads TGTGCCAGCAGCCCCCTTGGGCTAGCGGGGTACAATGAGCAGTTCTTC. Translating gives CASSPLGLAGYNEQFF.